This passage covers 17 T cell receptor beta chains from one sample sequenced in a study of blood T cell repertoires in COVID-19. Sequencing was performed with immunoSEQ multiplex PCR; in TCRdb, only in-frame clones are kept and a portion is missing. The table lists around 85,000 clones, around 89% of them singletons. Input material: PBMCs or T cells enriched from blood (not recorded which). These TCRs come from a woman aged 45-60 years with acute COVID-19.

The gene calls are TRBV21-1 and TRBJ1-2; TRBD1, as called in the table, went unchecked against the DNA. TRBV21-1 is a recognized pseudogene. The CDR3 consists of 18 residues. The CDR3 reads CASSNNTGRGTAFYGYTF. The DNA of the CDR3 is TGTGCCAGCAGCAACAATACGGGTAGGGGGACAGCCTTTTATGGCTACACCTTC.

This chain connects TRBV27 to TRBJ2-7; D possibly corresponds to TRBD2 (5 bases). CDR1 and CDR2 from the germline V gene are MNHEY and SMNVEV (reference sequence). The CDR3 totals 13 residues. Trimming pared 3 bases from V and 2 bases from J, leaving 8 bases between. The CDR3 region is CASSFGVTYEQYF. The DNA of the CDR3 is TGTGCCAGCAGTTTCGGGGTAACCTACGAGCAGTACTTC.

The rearrangement uses TRBV6-2 or TRBV6-3 and TRBJ2-5; D not certain. Trimming pared 2 bases from V and 1 base from J, leaving 11 bases between. Germline values: CDR1 MNHEY, CDR2 SVGEGT. The CDR3 is 15 residues long. The CDR3 DNA is TGTGCCAGCAGTTACCCACAGAGCTTCCAAGAGACCCAGTACTTC. It yields the protein CASSYPQSFQETQYF.

The rearrangement joins TRBV6-1 to TRBJ1-1; tentatively, D is TRBD1 (6 bases). This CDR3 spans 14 amino acids. V lost 2 bases and J 7 bases, leaving 14 bases between the germline ends. CDR1 is MNHNS, CDR2 SASEGT, per germline. CDR3 sequence (DNA): TGTGCCAGCAGTGAAACCGCAGGGGCGGTTGAAGCTTTCTTT. Translating gives CASSETAGAVEAFF.

V usage is TRBV5-1 and J usage is TRBJ1-6; no definite D call. Germline CDR1 SGHRS, CDR2 YFSETQ. V was pared by 0 bases and J by 9 bases, with 10 bases between. The CDR3 consists of 14 residues. The CDR3, as DNA: TGCGCCAGCAGCTTGGGGGGAGGGAGTTCACCCCTCCACTTT. Protein sequence: CASSLGGGSSPLHF.

The chain carries TRBV5-1 and TRBJ2-2; tentatively, D is TRBD1 (5 bases). The CDR3 length is 15 residues. CDR1 SGHRS and CDR2 YFSETQ come from the germline V gene. The V gene lost 6 bases and the J gene lost 4 bases, with 16 bases spanning the gap. In DNA form, the CDR3 reads TGCGCCAGCATCCTTGGTCAGGGTGGCACCGGGGAGCTGTTTTTT. Amino acid sequence: CASILGQGGTGELFF.

This chain connects TRBV7-6 to TRBJ2-7, with TRBD2 matching over 14 bases. Per the germline V gene, CDR1 is SGHVS and CDR2 is FNYEAQ. J gave up 6 bases and V 6 bases, and 13 bases lay outside the gene matches. The CDR3 has 17 amino acids. The CDR3 loop reads CASSKGGTSGSSGEQYF. The CDR3 DNA is TGTGCCAGCAGTAAAGGGGGGACTAGCGGGAGTTCGGGCGAGCAGTACTTC.

V usage is TRBV6-1 and J usage is TRBJ1-2; perhaps TRBD1 as D (5 bases). CDR1 is MNHNS, CDR2 SASEGT, per germline. CDR3 size: 16 residues. With 1 base removed from V and 7 bases from J, the gap between germline ends came to 19 bases. The DNA of the CDR3 is TGTGCCAGCAGTGAAGTTGCAGGGCCTAGGGTGGGTGGCTACACCTTC. Amino acid sequence: CASSEVAGPRVGGYTF.

The chain combines TRBV3-1 (or the pseudogene TRBV3-2) with TRBJ1-2; D uncertain. Trimming removed 0 bases from V and 8 bases from J, with 13 bases in between. Germline V lookup: CDR1 LGHDT, CDR2 YNNKEL (reference sequence). The CDR3 has 14 residues. The CDR3 DNA sequence: TGTGCCAGCAGCCAAGACGGAGTTGCTCGAGGCTACACCTTC. Translation gives CASSQDGVARGYTF.

The chain combines TRBV19 with TRBJ1-2; D uncertain. This CDR3 is built from 14 residues. CDR1 is LNHDA and CDR2 is SQIVND in the germline V gene (reference sequence). Trimming pared 4 bases from V and 3 bases from J, leaving 12 bases between. The CDR3 spells CASSTQVTHYGYTF. The DNA of the CDR3 is TGTGCCAGTAGTACCCAAGTGACTCACTATGGCTACACCTTC.

The genes are TRBV19 and TRBJ2-2, with a tentative D call TRBD2 (5 bases). V was clipped by 11 bases and J by 0 bases, with 10 bases between them. This CDR3 contains 13 residues. Germline V gene data show CDR1 as LNHDA and CDR2 as SQIVND (reference sequence). In nucleotides, the CDR3 is TGTGCCGCGGGTTACTCGAACACCGGGGAGCTGTTTTTT. This gives the protein CAAGYSNTGELFF.

The rearrangement links TRBV10-1 to TRBJ2-1; 9 nucleotides agree with TRBD2. The CDR3 totals 14 residues. V shed 4 bases, J shed 9 bases, and the junction held 7 bases outside the gene matches. Looked up from germline, CDR1 is WNHNN and CDR2 is SYGVQD (reference sequence). CDR3 sequence (DNA): TGCGCCAGCAGTGCCGGGACTAGCTCTAGTGAGCAGTTCTTC. It specifies CASSAGTSSSEQFF.

The chain carries TRBV7-2 and TRBJ2-1; a weak D match, TRBD2 (8 bases). The CDR3 is 19 residues long. CDR1 and CDR2 (germline): SGHTA, FQGNSA. Trimming took off 4 bases at V and 1 base at J, with 23 bases between the two ends. Here the CDR3 reads CASSSRDSSGRGSYNEQFF. The CDR3 DNA reads as TGTGCCAGCAGCTCCCGGGACAGCAGCGGGAGAGGGTCCTACAATGAGCAGTTCTTC.

The chain uses TRBV19 and TRBJ2-5; TRBD1 matches 8 bases. Germline V lookup: CDR1 LNHDA, CDR2 SQIVND (reference sequence). This CDR3 has 14 amino acids. V shed 3 bases, J shed 5 bases, and the junction held 5 bases outside the gene matches. CDR3 region: CASSMMAGGETQYF. The CDR3 DNA is TGTGCCAGTAGTATGATGGCAGGGGGCGAGACCCAGTACTTC.

This clone turned up a few times. The chain employs TRBV28 and TRBJ2-7; D remains ambiguous. Germline loops: CDR1 MDHEN, CDR2 SYDVKM. CDR3 length equals 15 residues. With 3 bases removed from V and 2 bases from J, the gap between germline ends came to 14 bases. DNA for the CDR3: TGTGCCAGCAGTTTGTCGACACCCAGGCCCTACGAGCAGTACTTC. It translates to CASSLSTPRPYEQYF.

This clone turned up a few times. The chain is built from TRBV19 and TRBJ1-3; tentative D call: TRBD1 (5 bases). Germline lookup yields CDR1 LNHDA and CDR2 SQIVND (reference sequence). This CDR3 region has 16 residues. V gave up 5 bases and J gave up 4 bases, with 18 bases separating them. CDR3 sequence reads: CASSLDDRRAGNTIYF. The DNA for the CDR3 is TGTGCCAGTAGTCTCGATGACAGAAGGGCCGGAAACACCATATATTTT. The whole variable domain, remainder taken from reference TRBV19 and TRBJ1-3, is DGGITQSPKYLFRKEGQNVTLSCEQNLNHDAMYWYRQDPGQGLRLIYYSQIVNDFQKGDIAEGYSVSREKKESFPLTVTSAQKNPTAFYLCASSLDDRRAGNTIYFGEGSWLTVV.

The chain links TRBV6-4 to TRBJ2-3; the D gene is possibly TRBD2 (6 bases). V was clipped by 4 bases and J by 3 bases, with 8 bases between them. The CDR3 has 13 amino acids. Germline V gene data show CDR1 as MRHNA and CDR2 as SNTAGT. CDR3 sequence: CASSVLATDTQYF. DNA for the CDR3: TGTGCCAGCAGTGTACTAGCTACAGATACGCAGTATTTT.